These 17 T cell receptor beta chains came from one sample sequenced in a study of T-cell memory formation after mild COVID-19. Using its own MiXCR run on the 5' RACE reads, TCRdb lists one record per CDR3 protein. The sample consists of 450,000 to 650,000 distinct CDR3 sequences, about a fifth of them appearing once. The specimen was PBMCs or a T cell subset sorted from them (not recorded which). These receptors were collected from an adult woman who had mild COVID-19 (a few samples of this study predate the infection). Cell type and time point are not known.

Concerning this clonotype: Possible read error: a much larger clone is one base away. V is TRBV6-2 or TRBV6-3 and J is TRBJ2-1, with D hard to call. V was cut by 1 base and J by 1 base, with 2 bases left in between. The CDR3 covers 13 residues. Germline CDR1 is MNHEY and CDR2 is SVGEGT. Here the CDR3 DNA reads TGTGCCAGCAGTTACTTTTCCTACAATGAGCAGTTCTTC. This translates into CASSYFSYNEQFF.

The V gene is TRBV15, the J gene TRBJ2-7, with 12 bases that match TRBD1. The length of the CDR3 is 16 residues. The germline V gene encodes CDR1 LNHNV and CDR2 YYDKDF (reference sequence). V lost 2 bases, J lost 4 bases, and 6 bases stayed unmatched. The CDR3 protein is CATSRLAGQGAYEQYF. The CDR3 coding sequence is TGTGCCACCAGCAGACTGGCGGGACAGGGGGCTTACGAGCAGTACTTC.

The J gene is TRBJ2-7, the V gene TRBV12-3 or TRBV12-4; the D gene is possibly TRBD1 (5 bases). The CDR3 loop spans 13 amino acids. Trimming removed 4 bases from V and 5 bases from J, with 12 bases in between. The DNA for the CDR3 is TGTGCCAGCAGTTGGGGCAGGTTGGACGAGCAGTACTTC. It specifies CASSWGRLDEQYF.

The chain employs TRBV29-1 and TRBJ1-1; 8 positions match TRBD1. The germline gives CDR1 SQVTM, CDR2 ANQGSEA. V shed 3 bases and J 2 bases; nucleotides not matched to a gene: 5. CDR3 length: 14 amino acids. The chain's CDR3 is CSVDPGTGNTEAFF. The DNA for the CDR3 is TGCAGCGTTGACCCTGGGACAGGTAACACTGAAGCTTTCTTT.

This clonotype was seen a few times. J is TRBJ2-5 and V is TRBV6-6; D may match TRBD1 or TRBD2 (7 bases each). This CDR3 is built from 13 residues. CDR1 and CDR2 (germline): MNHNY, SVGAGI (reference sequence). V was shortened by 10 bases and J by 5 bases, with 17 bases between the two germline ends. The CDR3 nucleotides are TGTGCCACCAAGCAGGGGGGGCGGGAGACCCAGTACTTC. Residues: CATKQGGRETQYF.

In DNA, the CDR3 is TGCAGCGTTCGAGGGGGCCATTACACAGATACGCAGTATTTT. It specifies CSVRGGHYTDTQYF. The V call is TRBV29-1, the J call TRBJ2-3; 7 bases line up with TRBD1. CDR1 is SQVTM, CDR2 ANQGSEA, per germline. Germline trimming cut 5 bases from V and 2 bases from J; bases unmatched to any gene: 7. This CDR3 has 14 residues.

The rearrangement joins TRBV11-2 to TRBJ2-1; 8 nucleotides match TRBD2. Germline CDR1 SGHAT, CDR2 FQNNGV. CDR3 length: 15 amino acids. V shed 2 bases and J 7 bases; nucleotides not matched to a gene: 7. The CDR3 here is CASSLITSGVNEQFF. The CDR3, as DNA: TGTGCCAGCAGCTTAATCACTAGCGGAGTTAATGAGCAGTTCTTC. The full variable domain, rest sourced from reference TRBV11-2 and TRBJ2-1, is EAGVAQSPRYKIIEKRQSVAFWCNPISGHATLYWYQQILGQGPKLLIQFQNNGVVDDSQLPKDRFSAERLKGVDSTLKIQPAKLEDSAVYLCASSLITSGVNEQFFGPGTRLTVL.

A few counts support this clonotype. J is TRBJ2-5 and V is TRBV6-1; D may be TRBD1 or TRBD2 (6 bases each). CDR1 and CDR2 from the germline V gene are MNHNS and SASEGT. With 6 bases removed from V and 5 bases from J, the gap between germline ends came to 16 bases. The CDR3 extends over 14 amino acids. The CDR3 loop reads CASSLSGAGETQYF. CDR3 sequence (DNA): TGTGCCAGCAGCCTTTCAGGGGCGGGGGAGACCCAGTACTTC.

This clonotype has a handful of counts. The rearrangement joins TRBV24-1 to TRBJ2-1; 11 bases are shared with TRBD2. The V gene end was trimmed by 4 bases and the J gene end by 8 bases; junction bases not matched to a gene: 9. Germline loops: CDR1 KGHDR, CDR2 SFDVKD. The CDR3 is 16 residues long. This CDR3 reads CATSDRVAGGPHEQFF. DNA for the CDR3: TGTGCCACCAGTGACCGAGTAGCGGGAGGGCCGCATGAGCAGTTCTTC.

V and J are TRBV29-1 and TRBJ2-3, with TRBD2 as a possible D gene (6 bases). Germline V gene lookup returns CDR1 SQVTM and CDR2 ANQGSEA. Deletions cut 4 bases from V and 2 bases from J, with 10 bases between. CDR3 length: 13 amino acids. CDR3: CSVGGLFTDTQYF. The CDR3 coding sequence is TGCAGCGTTGGGGGACTTTTCACAGATACGCAGTATTTT.

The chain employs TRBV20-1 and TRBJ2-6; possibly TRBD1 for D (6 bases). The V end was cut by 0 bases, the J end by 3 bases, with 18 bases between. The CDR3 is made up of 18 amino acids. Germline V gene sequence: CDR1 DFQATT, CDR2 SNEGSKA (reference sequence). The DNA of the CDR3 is TGCAGTGCTAGAGATAGCGCAGGGGTAGTGAGTGGGGCCAACGTCCTGACTTTC. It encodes CSARDSAGVVSGANVLTF.

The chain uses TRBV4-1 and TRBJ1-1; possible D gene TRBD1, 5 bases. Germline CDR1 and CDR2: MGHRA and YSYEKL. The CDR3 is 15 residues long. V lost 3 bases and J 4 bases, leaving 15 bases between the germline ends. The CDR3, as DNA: TGCGCCAGCAGCCAGACCCGACAGATCTCCACTGAAGCTTTCTTT. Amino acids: CASSQTRQISTEAFF.

DNA of the CDR3: TGCGCCAGCAGCCACGGCGCCCTAGCGGGAGGGGCCCCCTACGAGCAGTACTTC. This gives the protein CASSHGALAGGAPYEQYF. The chain combines TRBV5-1 with TRBJ2-7, with 12 bases matching TRBD2. Germline loops: CDR1 SGHRS, CDR2 YFSETQ. Unmatched junction bases numbered 13, after V lost 4 bases and J lost 2 bases. The CDR3 covers 18 residues.

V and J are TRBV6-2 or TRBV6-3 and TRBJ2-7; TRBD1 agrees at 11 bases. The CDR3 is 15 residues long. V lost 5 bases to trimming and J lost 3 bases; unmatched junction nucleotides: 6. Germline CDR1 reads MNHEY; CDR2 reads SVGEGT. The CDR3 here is CASSTRDRGYYEQYF. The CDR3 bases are TGTGCCAGCAGTACCCGGGACAGGGGGTACTACGAGCAGTACTTC.

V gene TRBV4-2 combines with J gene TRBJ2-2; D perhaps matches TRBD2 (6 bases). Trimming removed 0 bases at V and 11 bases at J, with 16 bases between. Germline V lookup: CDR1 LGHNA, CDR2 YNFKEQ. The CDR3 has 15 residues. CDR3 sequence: CASSQDGGSGPELFF. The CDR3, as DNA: TGTGCCAGCAGCCAAGACGGCGGTAGCGGTCCCGAGCTGTTTTTT.

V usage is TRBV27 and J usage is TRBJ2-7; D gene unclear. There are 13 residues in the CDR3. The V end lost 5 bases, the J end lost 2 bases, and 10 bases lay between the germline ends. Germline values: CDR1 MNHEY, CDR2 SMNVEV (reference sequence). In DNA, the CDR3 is TGTGCCAGCAGTATAAGGTTGCCCTACGAGCAGTACTTC. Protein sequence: CASSIRLPYEQYF.

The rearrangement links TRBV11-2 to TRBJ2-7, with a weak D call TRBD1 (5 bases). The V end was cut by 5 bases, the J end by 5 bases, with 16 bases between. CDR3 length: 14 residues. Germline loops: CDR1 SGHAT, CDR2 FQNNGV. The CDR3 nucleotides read TGTGCCAGCAGCCCCTGGGGCAGTCCTAACGAGCAGTACTTC. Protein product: CASSPWGSPNEQYF. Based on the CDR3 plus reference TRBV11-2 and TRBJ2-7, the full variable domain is EAGVAQSPRYKIIEKRQSVAFWCNPISGHATLYWYQQILGQGPKLLIQFQNNGVVDDSQLPKDRFSAERLKGVDSTLKIQPAKLEDSAVYLCASSPWGSPNEQYFGPGTRLTVT.